Listed here are 18 T cell receptor beta chains from one sample, sequenced in a study of blood T cell repertoires in COVID-19. Assay used: immunoSEQ multiplex PCR; TCRdb lists only in-frame clones, some missing. In the table there are approximately 300,000 clones, around four fifths of which are singletons. Source material: peripheral blood. The receptors derive from a woman aged 45-65 years with active or convalescent COVID-19.

The rearrangement links TRBV10-3 to TRBJ1-4; possibly TRBD1 for D (5 bases). Germline CDR1 reads ENHRY; CDR2 reads SYGVKD. The CDR3 totals 13 residues. V lost 11 bases and J 8 bases, leaving 18 bases between the germline ends. The CDR3 here is CAVRGGRAEKLFF. DNA for the CDR3: TGTGCCGTCCGGGGGGGACGAGCGGAAAAACTGTTTTTT.

This chain links TRBV28 with TRBJ1-1; 9 nucleotides align to TRBD1. The CDR3 has 17 amino acids. The trim removed 3 bases at V and 6 bases at J, leaving 14 bases unmatched. The germline V gene encodes CDR1 MDHEN and CDR2 SYDVKM. The CDR3 region is CASSFLIGQGQVAEAFF. For the CDR3, the DNA is TGTGCCAGCAGTTTCCTAATCGGACAGGGGCAAGTGGCTGAAGCTTTCTTT.

This clone was recorded a few times. V gene TRBV11-1 combines with J gene TRBJ1-2; the match to TRBD1 covers 7 bases. The germline V gene has CDR1 SGHAT and CDR2 FQDESV (reference sequence). The CDR3 totals 15 residues. The ends lost 5 bases at V and 5 bases at J; junction bases unmatched: 11. In nucleotides, the CDR3 is TGTGCCAGCAGCCTGGAGACAGGGCCGTCTTATGGCTACACCTTC. It translates to CASSLETGPSYGYTF.

The chain links TRBV3-1 (or the pseudogene TRBV3-2) to TRBJ1-2, with a tentative D call TRBD1 (6 bases). CDR1 is LGHDT, CDR2 YNNKEL, per germline (reference sequence). V was trimmed by 4 bases and J by 0 bases, leaving 15 bases between them. The CDR3 is 16 amino acids. The CDR3 region is CASSPNIQGTNYGYTF. For the CDR3, the DNA is TGTGCCAGCAGCCCTAACATTCAGGGGACTAACTATGGCTACACCTTC.

V and J are TRBV18 and TRBJ1-1; D remains ambiguous. Per the germline V gene, CDR1 is KGHSH and CDR2 is LQKENI. The CDR3 contains 13 residues. The V end was cut by 5 bases, the J end by 1 base, with 8 bases between. The CDR3 here is CASSTGRNTEAFF. The CDR3, as DNA: TGTGCCAGCTCAACCGGGAGGAACACTGAAGCTTTCTTT.

The chain carries TRBV30 and TRBJ1-2; weak D call: TRBD1 (6 bases). Germline CDR1 and CDR2: GTSNPN and SVGIG (reference sequence). The CDR3 length is 15 residues. V was clipped by 2 bases and J by 4 bases, with 17 bases between them. For the CDR3, the DNA is TGTGCCTGGAGTTCCGAGGGGGTAGTGGTCTATGGCTACACCTTC. Its translation: CAWSSEGVVVYGYTF.

The sample holds a few counts of this clone. V is TRBV5-1 and J is TRBJ2-7, with 8 bases aligning to TRBD2. The germline V gene encodes CDR1 SGHRS and CDR2 YFSETQ. Losses at the gene ends were 0 bases for V and 4 bases for J; bases not matched to a gene: 6. The CDR3 is 15 amino acids. This CDR3 is CASSLASSGSYEQYF. The CDR3 DNA is TGCGCCAGCAGCTTGGCCTCTAGCGGGTCGTACGAGCAGTACTTC.

The chain couples TRBV10-3 to TRBJ1-2, with D unresolved. This CDR3 is built from 14 residues. Germline-derived CDR1 and CDR2 are ENHRY and SYGVKD. Trimming removed 2 bases from V and 5 bases from J, with 12 bases in between. The CDR3 is CAISERSLDYGYTF. The CDR3, as DNA: TGTGCCATCAGTGAGAGGAGCCTAGATTATGGCTACACCTTC.

This clone appeared a single time. The chain employs TRBV30 and TRBJ2-1; 14 bases align to TRBD2. This CDR3 has 14 amino acids. Germline V lookup: CDR1 GTSNPN, CDR2 SVGIG (reference sequence). V lost 6 bases and J lost 9; bases outside the gene matches: 7. The CDR3 sequence is CACSTSGRASEQFF. The DNA for the CDR3 is TGTGCCTGTTCGACTAGCGGGAGGGCATCTGAGCAGTTCTTC. Full variable domain (rest looked up from reference TRBV30 and TRBJ2-1): SQTIHQWPATLVQPVGSPLSLECTVEGTSNPNLYWYRQAAGRGLQLLFYSVGIGQISSEVPQNLSASRPQDRQFILSSKKLLLSDSGFYLCACSTSGRASEQFFGPGTRLTVL.

V is TRBV18 and J is TRBJ1-4; possible D gene TRBD1, 5 bases. The CDR3 loop spans 16 amino acids. The germline V and J ends were trimmed by 2 bases and 3 bases, with 13 bases remaining between them. Germline V lookup: CDR1 KGHSH, CDR2 LQKENI. The CDR3 sequence: CASSPNGDFPNEKLFF. The CDR3 DNA reads TGTGCCAGCTCACCAAACGGGGACTTCCCTAATGAAAAACTGTTTTTT. The variable domain in full, completed from reference TRBV18 and TRBJ1-4, reads NAGVMQNPRHLVRRRGQEARLRCSPMKGHSHVYWYRQLPEEGLKFMVYLQKENIIDESGMPKERFSAEFPKEGPSILRIQQVVRGDSAAYFCASSPNGDFPNEKLFFGSGTQLSVL.

The chain links TRBV5-1 to TRBJ2-6; 7 bases agree with TRBD2. Germline V gives CDR1 SGHRS, CDR2 YFSETQ. V was pared by 0 bases and J by 5 bases, with 2 bases of the junction left unmatched. The CDR3 length is 15 residues. The CDR3 DNA reads TGCGCCAGCAGCTTGGGACTAGCAAGGGCCAACGTCCTGACTTTC. Translation gives CASSLGLARANVLTF.

The V call is TRBV5-8, the J call TRBJ2-3, with TRBD1 identical over 8 bases. V was pared by 4 bases and J by 2 bases, with 3 bases of the junction left unmatched. The CDR3 has 14 residues. CDR1 SGHTS and CDR2 YDEGEE come from the germline V gene. The CDR3 here is CASSADRVTDTQYF. In nucleotides, the CDR3 is TGTGCCAGCAGCGCGGACAGGGTCACAGATACGCAGTATTTT.

The chain employs TRBV28 and TRBJ2-1, with D maybe TRBD2 (5 bases). Germline CDR1 and CDR2: MDHEN and SYDVKM. With 6 bases removed from V and 7 bases from J, the gap between germline ends came to 7 bases. The CDR3 has 11 residues. The DNA for the CDR3 is TGTGCCAGCAGCCCGGGAAATGAGCAGTTCTTC. It encodes CASSPGNEQFF.

The gene calls are TRBV9 and TRBJ2-5, with no clear D. V lost 1 base and J lost 3, with 4 bases in between. This CDR3 is 12 amino acids long. CDR1 SGDLS and CDR2 YYNGEE come from the germline V gene. The DNA of the CDR3 is TGTGCCAGCAGCGTATCAGAAGAGACCCAGTACTTC. This gives the protein CASSVSEETQYF. The full variable domain, completed using reference TRBV9 and TRBJ2-5, is DSGVTQTPKHLITATGQRVTLRCSPRSGDLSVYWYQQSLDQGLQFLIQYYNGEERAKGNILERFSAQQFPDLHSELNLSSLELGDSALYFCASSVSEETQYFGPGTRLLVL.

CDR3 sequence (DNA): TGTGCCAGCAGCCCATCCCCCAGGGGGCCCTTAAACTATGGCTACACCTTC. As protein: CASSPSPRGPLNYGYTF. The rearrangement uses TRBV7-2 and TRBJ1-2; 8 bases match TRBD1. The CDR3 has 17 amino acids. Germline trimming cut 5 bases from V and 2 bases from J; bases unmatched to any gene: 13. Germline assignment: CDR1 SGHTA and CDR2 FQGNSA.

The chain combines TRBV4-1 with TRBJ1-6; D not resolved. With 0 bases removed from V and 10 bases from J, the gap between germline ends came to 7 bases. The V gene's germline CDR1 is MGHRA and CDR2 YSYEKL. The length of the CDR3 is 13 residues. For the CDR3, the DNA is TGCGCCAGCAGCCAAGATCGGGTCTCACCCCTCCACTTT. This sequence encodes CASSQDRVSPLHF.

The genes are TRBV4-1 and TRBJ1-2, with unresolved D. Trimming took off 0 bases at V and 2 bases at J, with 10 bases between the two ends. This CDR3 has 15 amino acids. From germline, CDR1 is MGHRA and CDR2 YSYEKL. The CDR3 coding sequence is TGCGCCAGCAGCCAAGAATCGGGGATGAACTATGGCTACACCTTC. This codes for CASSQESGMNYGYTF.

The chain employs TRBV7-2 and TRBJ2-3; 9 nucleotides align to TRBD2. The V gene end was trimmed by 5 bases and the J gene end by 7 bases; junction bases not matched to a gene: 7. From germline, CDR1 is SGHTA and CDR2 FQGNSA. The CDR3 loop spans 14 amino acids. The CDR3 bases are TGTGCCAGCAGCCCCGGGACTAGCCCAAATACGCAGTATTTT. Amino acids: CASSPGTSPNTQYF.